These 26 T cell receptor beta chains were sequenced from one sample in a study of blood T cells in healthy people across ages. Alongside a J-beta primer mix, a sample-barcoded 5' primer served in a second PCR lasting 7 to 11 cycles. In TCRdb, the 5' RACE reads were re-called with MiXCR into one record per CDR3 protein. In the table there are approximately 810,000 distinct CDR3 sequences, 35% to 40% of which are singletons. The sequencing input was blood. All receptors come from a man aged 18 to 35 in good health.

This clonotype was seen more than once but under ten times. The chain carries TRBV9 and TRBJ2-3; the D gene could be TRBD1 or TRBD2 (5 bases each). Trimming shortened V by 3 bases and J by 2 bases, and 19 bases separated the two germline ends. The CDR3 covers 17 residues. Germline CDR1 SGDLS, CDR2 YYNGEE. CDR3 sequence: CASSDPSRGPSTDTQYF. In nucleotides, the CDR3 is TGTGCCAGCAGCGACCCTAGCCGGGGACCGTCCACAGATACGCAGTATTTT.

The chain has TRBV5-1 and TRBJ2-7; D is unclear. The J call is uncertain, as TRBJ2-5 better fits the DNA end. Germline V gene lookup returns CDR1 SGHRS and CDR2 YFSETQ. CDR3 length equals 13 residues. This CDR3 is CASSFNTRETQYF. The CDR3 nucleotides read TGCGCCAGCAGCTTCAATACTCGGGAGACCCAGTACTTC.

About this clonotype itself: A single base separates this from a much larger clone, so it may be a read error. The chain recombines TRBV7-9 with TRBJ2-3; D uncertain. This CDR3 has 13 residues. Germline assignment: CDR1 SEHNR and CDR2 FQNEAQ (reference sequence). Here the CDR3 reads CANSLTPSDTQYF. The DNA for the CDR3 is TGTGCCAACAGCTTGACCCCTTCAGATACGCAGTATTTT.

This clonotype appeared many times. V is TRBV20-1 and J is TRBJ1-2, with D unresolved. The CDR3 spans 12 residues. The germline V gene has CDR1 DFQATT and CDR2 SNEGSKA (reference sequence). The ends were cut back, 6 bases at V and 7 bases at J, with 15 bases in the middle. The CDR3 DNA sequence: TGCAGTGCAGACGACGGACTACTTGGCTACACCTTC. It yields the protein CSADDGLLGYTF.

This chain uses TRBV7-2 with TRBJ2-1; a weak D match, TRBD2 (6 bases). The germline gives CDR1 SGHTA, CDR2 FQGNSA. V was shortened by 2 bases and J by 4 bases, with 18 bases between the two germline ends. The CDR3 is made up of 17 amino acids. CDR3 loop: CASSLFLVGGVYNEQFF. The CDR3 nucleotides read TGTGCCAGCAGCTTATTTCTAGTGGGGGGTGTTTACAATGAGCAGTTCTTC.

This clonotype occurred many times. J is TRBJ1-1 and V is TRBV4-3; possible D gene TRBD1, 5 bases. CDR3 length: 13 amino acids. Trimming took off 0 bases at V and 8 bases at J, with 10 bases between the two ends. Germline CDR1 LGHNA, CDR2 YSLEER. The CDR3, as DNA: TGCGCCAGCAGCCAAGATTTTCACAGGGAAGCTTTCTTT. Translating it yields CASSQDFHREAFF.

This clonotype has a single count. The chain couples TRBV20-1 to TRBJ2-3, with D tentatively TRBD2 (6 bases). The CDR3 is 14 residues long. Germline CDR1 and CDR2: DFQATT and SNEGSKA (reference sequence). Trimming took 3 bases from V and 0 from J, leaving 10 bases between them. The CDR3 coding sequence is TGCAGTGCTAGCCGGCGGGGCAGCACAGATACGCAGTATTTT. Its translation is CSASRRGSTDTQYF.

Many counts were recorded for this clonotype. The rearrangement links TRBV10-3 to TRBJ1-2; D perhaps matches TRBD1 (6 bases). CDR3 length equals 14 residues. The germline CDR1 and CDR2 sequences are ENHRY and SYGVKD. V was trimmed by 0 bases and J by 6 bases, leaving 11 bases between them. The CDR3: CAISESEAGDGYTF. DNA of the CDR3: TGTGCCATCAGTGAGTCGGAGGCAGGGGATGGCTACACCTTC.

The chain recombines TRBV3-1 with TRBJ1-2; TRBD1 agrees at 7 bases. This CDR3 contains 15 residues. V trimming: 2 bases; J trimming: 2 bases; junction bases outside the gene matches: 5. Per the germline V gene, CDR1 is LGHDT and CDR2 is YNNKEL (reference sequence). The CDR3 spells CASSQLGRGNYGYTF. The CDR3 DNA reads as TGTGCCAGCAGCCAATTGGGCAGGGGGAACTATGGCTACACCTTC.

There are a few counts of this clonotype. V is TRBV27 and J is TRBJ2-5; D may match TRBD1 or TRBD2 (5 bases each). V was pared by 2 bases and J by 2 bases, with 15 bases between. The CDR3 spans 16 residues. Germline CDR1 and CDR2: MNHEY and SMNVEV (reference sequence). The DNA of the CDR3 is TGTGCCAGCAGTTTAGGGGCGGGCAGCATTCAAGAGACCCAGTACTTC. Translation gives CASSLGAGSIQETQYF.

CDR3 loop: CASSQDGANVLTF. CDR3 DNA sequence: TGCGCCAGCAGCCAAGATGGGGCCAACGTCCTGACTTTC. V is TRBV4-3 and J is TRBJ2-6, with D unclear. In germline, CDR1 is LGHNA, CDR2 YSLEER. V was pared by 0 bases and J by 3 bases, with 0 bases between. This CDR3 is built from 13 residues.

This chain uses TRBV2 with TRBJ2-6; TRBD1 might be the D (6 bases). The V end was cut by 4 bases, the J end by 1 base, with 8 bases between. The CDR3 runs to 15 residues. CDR1 and CDR2 from the germline V gene are SNHLY and FYNNEI. The CDR3 DNA reads as TGTGCCAGCAGTGCAGGGGTATCTGGGGCCAACGTCCTGACTTTC. It encodes CASSAGVSGANVLTF.

This clonotype was observed at least ten times. The CDR3 region has the DNA TGTGCCAGCAGCGTAGCGGCAGGGAGCACAGATACGCAGTATTTT. Its translation is CASSVAAGSTDTQYF. The chain recombines TRBV9 with TRBJ2-3; a possible D gene is TRBD1 (5 bases). V lost 0 bases, J lost 0 bases, and 8 bases lay in between. CDR1 is SGDLS, CDR2 YYNGEE, per germline. The CDR3 is 15 residues long.

The chain links TRBV12-3 or TRBV12-4 to TRBJ1-5, with a possible D match to TRBD1 (6 bases). Deletions cut 3 bases from V and 0 bases from J, with 15 bases between. CDR3 length: 17 residues. The CDR3 sequence: CASSLRTDHYSNQPQHF. CDR3 sequence (DNA): TGTGCCAGCAGTTTGAGGACAGATCATTATAGCAATCAGCCCCAGCATTTT.

The V and J genes are TRBV6-2 or TRBV6-3 and TRBJ2-5; unclear D gene. Trimming cost V 5 bases and J 3 bases, with 13 bases left between them. Germline V gene data show CDR1 as MNHEY and CDR2 as SVGEGT. The CDR3 is 14 residues long. The chain's CDR3 is CASSRRREEETQYF. The CDR3, as DNA: TGTGCCAGCAGTCGACGTCGTGAGGAAGAGACCCAGTACTTC.

This clonotype is a singleton in its sample. A much larger clone sits a single nucleotide away, making a read error possible. The chain recombines TRBV12-3 or TRBV12-4 with TRBJ2-1, with D unclear. The CDR3 runs to 15 residues. The V gene lost 5 bases and the J gene lost 5 bases, with 16 bases spanning the gap. CDR3 sequence: CASSHTNMPNNEQFF. Here the CDR3 DNA reads TGTGCCAGCAGTCATACTAACATGCCTAACAATGAGCAGTTCTTC.

The genes are TRBV7-8 and TRBJ2-5; 10 bases match TRBD2. The CDR3 totals 16 residues. Germline V gene sequence: CDR1 SGHVS, CDR2 FQNEAQ. Trimming took 1 base from V and 2 from J; bases not matched to a gene: 4. The CDR3 protein is CASSLEAGGPQETQYF. CDR3 bases: TGTGCCAGCAGCTTAGAAGCGGGGGGGCCTCAAGAGACCCAGTACTTC.

The V and J genes are TRBV20-1 and TRBJ1-2; TRBD1 aligns across 7 bases. Germline CDR1 is DFQATT and CDR2 is SNEGSKA (reference sequence). The ends lost 5 bases at V and 4 bases at J; junction bases unmatched: 16. There are 16 residues in the CDR3. The chain's CDR3 is CSAYQQGRSGPYGYTF. CDR3 nucleotide sequence: TGCAGTGCTTACCAACAGGGGAGGTCCGGGCCCTATGGCTACACCTTC.

This clonotype showed up just a few times. The chain links TRBV20-1 to TRBJ2-7; TRBD1 matches 9 bases. V dropped 2 bases and J dropped 5; count of bases not matched to a gene: 7. The CDR3 totals 14 residues. Germline V gene data show CDR1 as DFQATT and CDR2 as SNEGSKA (reference sequence). The CDR3 loop is CSARKTGGTDEQYF. The CDR3 DNA follows: TGCAGTGCTAGAAAGACAGGGGGTACAGACGAGCAGTACTTC.

V and J are TRBV29-1 and TRBJ1-2, with D possibly TRBD1 on 6 matching bases. The germline gives CDR1 SQVTM, CDR2 ANQGSEA. The ends were cut back, 7 bases at V and 4 bases at J, with 13 bases in the middle. The length of the CDR3 is 12 residues. DNA of the CDR3: TGCAGCGCTGGGGGCCCCCCCTATGGCTACACCTTC. It specifies CSAGGPPYGYTF. The full variable domain, in which reference TRBV29-1 and TRBJ1-2 provide the parts outside the CDR3, is SAVISQKPSRDICQRGTSLTIQCQVDSQVTMMFWYRQQPGQSLTLIATANQGSEATYESGFVIDKFPISRPNLTFSTLTVSNMSPEDSSIYLCSAGGPPYGYTFGSGTRLTVV.

This clonotype has only one observation. The junction departs from the called germline gene at one end, perhaps through a read error. This rearrangement joins TRBV7-9 to TRBJ2-1; possible D gene TRBD1, 6 bases. Germline values: CDR1 SEHNR, CDR2 FQNEAQ (reference sequence). The length of the CDR3 is 15 residues. As DNA, the CDR3 is TGTGCCGGCAGCACACAGGGTTCGAGGGACAATGAGCAGTTCTTC. Residues: CAGSTQGSRDNEQFF.

This chain uses TRBV7-9 with TRBJ1-4; D unclear. Germline CDR1 SEHNR, CDR2 FQNEAQ (reference sequence). V lost 4 bases, J lost 5 bases, and 17 bases lay in between. The CDR3 is 16 residues long. The DNA for the CDR3 is TGTGCCAGCAGCTCCGTTATGGGCGGGCCGAATGAAAAACTGTTTTTT. Translating it yields CASSSVMGGPNEKLFF.

The gene calls are TRBV5-6 and TRBJ2-5; TRBD1 is a possible D gene (5 bases). The assigned J gene may be wrong: the sequence end matches TRBJ2-7 better. This CDR3 comprises 15 residues. Germline V gene data show CDR1 as SGHDT and CDR2 as YYEEEE. This CDR3 is CASSLVPGRKDEQYF. The CDR3 DNA is TGTGCCAGCAGCTTGGTACCAGGGCGGAAGGACGAGCAGTACTTC.

The chain combines TRBV2 with TRBJ2-7, with a weak D call TRBD1 (5 bases). Germline loops: CDR1 SNHLY, CDR2 FYNNEI. V gave up 3 bases and J gave up 1 base, with 10 bases separating them. This CDR3 spans 14 amino acids. The DNA for the CDR3 is TGTGCCAGCAGTGATGGACAAGGATCCTACGAGCAGTACTTC. This translates into CASSDGQGSYEQYF.

In its sample, this clonotype was seen many times. The chain carries TRBV11-3 and TRBJ2-5; 8 bases are a match to TRBD1. V trimming: 5 bases; J trimming: 1 base; junction bases outside the gene matches: 9. The CDR3 sequence is 16 residues long. Looked up from germline, CDR1 is SGHNT and CDR2 is YENEEA. The CDR3 loop is CASSPRTGRGQETQYF. The CDR3 DNA sequence: TGTGCCAGCAGCCCGCGGACAGGGAGAGGCCAAGAGACCCAGTACTTC.

Notes on this clonotype: This could be a read error, since a much larger clone is one nucleotide away. This sequence joins TRBV29-1 and TRBJ2-3; 9 nucleotides match TRBD2. The CDR3 totals 14 residues. Per germline, CDR1 SQVTM and CDR2 ANQGSEA. CDR3 in amino acids: CSARTSVGTETQYF. CDR3 in DNA: TGCAGCGCACGGACTAGCGTTGGCACAGAGACGCAGTATTTT.